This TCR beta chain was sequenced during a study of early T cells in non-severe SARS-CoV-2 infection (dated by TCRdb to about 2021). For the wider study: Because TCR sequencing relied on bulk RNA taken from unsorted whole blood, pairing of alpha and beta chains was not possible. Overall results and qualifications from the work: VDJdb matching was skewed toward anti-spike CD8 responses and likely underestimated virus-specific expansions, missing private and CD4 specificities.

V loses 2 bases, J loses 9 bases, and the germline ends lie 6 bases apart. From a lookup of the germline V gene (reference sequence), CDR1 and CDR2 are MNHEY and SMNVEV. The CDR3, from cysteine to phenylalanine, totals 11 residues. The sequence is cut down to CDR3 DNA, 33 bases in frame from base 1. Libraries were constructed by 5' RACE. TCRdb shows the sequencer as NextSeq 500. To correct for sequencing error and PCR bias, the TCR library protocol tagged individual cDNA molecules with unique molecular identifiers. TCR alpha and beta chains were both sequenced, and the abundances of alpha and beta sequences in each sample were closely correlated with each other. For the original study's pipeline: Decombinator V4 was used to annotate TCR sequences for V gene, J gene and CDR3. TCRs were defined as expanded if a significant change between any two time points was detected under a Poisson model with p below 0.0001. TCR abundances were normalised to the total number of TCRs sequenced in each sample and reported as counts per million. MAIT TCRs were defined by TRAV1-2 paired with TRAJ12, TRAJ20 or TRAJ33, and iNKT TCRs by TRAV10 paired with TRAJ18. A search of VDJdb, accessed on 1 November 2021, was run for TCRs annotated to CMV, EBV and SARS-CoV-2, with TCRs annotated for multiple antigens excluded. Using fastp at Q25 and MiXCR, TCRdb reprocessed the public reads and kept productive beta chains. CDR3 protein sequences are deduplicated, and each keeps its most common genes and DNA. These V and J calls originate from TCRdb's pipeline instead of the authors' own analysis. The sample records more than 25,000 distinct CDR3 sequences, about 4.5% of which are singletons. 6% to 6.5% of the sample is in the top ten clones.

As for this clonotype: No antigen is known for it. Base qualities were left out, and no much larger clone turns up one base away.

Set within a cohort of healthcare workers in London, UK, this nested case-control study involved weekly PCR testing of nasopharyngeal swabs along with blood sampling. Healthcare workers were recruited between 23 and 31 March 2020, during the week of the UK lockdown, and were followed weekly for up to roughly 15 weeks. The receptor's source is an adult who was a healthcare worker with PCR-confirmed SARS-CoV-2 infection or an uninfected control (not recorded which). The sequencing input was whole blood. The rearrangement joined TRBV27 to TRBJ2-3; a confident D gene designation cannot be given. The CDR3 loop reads CASSLQGTQYF. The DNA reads TGTGCCAGCAGTTTACAAGGAACGCAGTATTTT.